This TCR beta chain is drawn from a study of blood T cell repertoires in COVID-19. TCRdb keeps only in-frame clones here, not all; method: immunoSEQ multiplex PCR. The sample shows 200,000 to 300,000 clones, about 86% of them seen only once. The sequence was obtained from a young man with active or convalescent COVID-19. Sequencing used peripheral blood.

As DNA, the CDR3 is TGTGCCAGCAGCCAAGTTGGTAGCTTTGATGAAGCTTTCTTT. This translates into CASSQVGSFDEAFF. The chain carries TRBV4-2 and TRBJ1-1; D is uncertain. The length of the CDR3 is 14 residues. CDR1 is LGHNA, CDR2 YNFKEQ, per germline. V lost 1 base and J 7 bases, leaving 13 bases between the germline ends.